This T cell receptor beta chain derives from a study of blood T cell repertoires in COVID-19. Study-wide background: In each case, the material was cDNA or gDNA derived from T cells, B-cell-depleted T cells, or PBMCs.

As originally analysed: Estimation of nucleated cell counts was performed using reference gene primer amplification. Clones were sequenced by immunoSEQ multiplex PCR, and TCRdb holds only the in-frame ones, with some missing. Clonal size and the V and J genes are those of that table, whereas D and trimming came from the DNA. The repertoire holds approximately 76,000 clones, more than 80% seen once, with 35% to 40% in the top ten. CDR3 length: 16 residues. Germline V gene data show CDR1 as SGHRS and CDR2 as YFSETQ. V dropped 3 bases and J dropped 3 bases, with 18 bases sitting between them. This sequence joins TRBV5-1 and TRBJ1-1, with D possibly matching TRBD1 (5 bases). The sequence came from an elderly woman with active or convalescent COVID-19. Specimen: peripheral blood. For the CDR3, the DNA is TGCGCCAGCAGCTCGGTCTCCCCTAAGGGGTACACTGAAGCTTTCTTT. Protein sequence: CASSSVSPKGYTEAFF. The full variable domain, in which reference TRBV5-1 and TRBJ1-1 provide the parts outside the CDR3, is KAGVTQTPRYLIKTRGQQVTLSCSPISGHRSVSWYQQTPGQGLQFLFEYFSETQRNKGNFPGRFSGRQFSNSRSEMNVSTLELGDSALYLCASSSVSPKGYTEAFFGQGTRLTVV.